The present T cell receptor (beta chain) was sequenced within a study of blood T cell repertoires in COVID-19. Study context: Samples taken during acute and convalescent COVID-19 were collected in the United States, Italy and Spain. Nucleic acid was either cDNA or gDNA, and it came from T cells, B-cell-depleted T cells, or PBMCs.

From germline, CDR1 is MDHEN and CDR2 SYDVKM. V lost 1 base, J lost 1 base, and 14 bases lay in between. This CDR3 comprises 17 residues. As processed by the authors: Amplified reference gene primers provided the basis for estimating nucleated cell counts. This table comes from immunoSEQ multiplex PCR, and its TCRdb copy is limited to in-frame clones, with some not included. The D gene and trimming were derived from the DNA, and the V and J assignments and clone size from that table. The sample has around 81,000 clones; over 75% are singletons. The chain has TRBV28 and TRBJ1-5, with D maybe TRBD1 (5 bases). This TCR was recovered from a man in his sixties or seventies with acute or convalescent COVID-19. The specimen was peripheral blood. The CDR3 DNA sequence: TGTGCCAGCAGTTTATATTGGGGGGGGGTGAGCAATCAGCCCCAGCATTTT. This encodes CASSLYWGGVSNQPQHF.